The rows below give T cell receptor beta chains drawn from one sample of a study of cytomegalovirus exposure and HLA in healthy donors. Profiled with immunoSEQ multiplex PCR; TCRdb holds only in-frame clones, not every one. The sample carries 100,000 to 150,000 clones, 89% recorded once. The sequencing sample was made of PBMCs. These receptors all stem from a woman aged 18-29 years in good health and CMV-seronegative. Both conserved end residues are part of each CDR3. The order of the fields is V gene, D gene, clone size, J gene, CDR3 protein, CDR3 DNA. A D gene is named only where the DNA matches it firmly. A row's size may be missing; if present it is once, few, many or a size class.

>TRBV9|TRBD1|NA|TRBJ2-7
CASSVDRDRVNEQYF
TGTGCCAGCAGCGTAGATCGAGACAGGGTTAACGAGCAGTACTTC
>TRBV5-4|NA|NA|TRBJ2-7
CASSLGQDPSYEQYF
TGTGCCAGCAGCTTGGGACAGGATCCCTCCTACGAGCAGTACTTC
>TRBV13|NA|NA|TRBJ2-7
CASSFSSSAAYEQYF
TGTGCCAGCAGCTTTAGCTCCTCCGCCGCGTACGAGCAGTACTTC
>TRBV6-1|NA|once|TRBJ2-3
CASRGQSTDTQYF
TGTGCCAGCAGAGGACAGAGCACAGATACGCAGTATTTT
>TRBV29-1|NA|few|TRBJ1-2
CSDTEEGVYGYTF
TGCAGCGATACAGAGGAGGGAGTCTATGGCTACACCTTC
>TRBV5-1|NA|few|TRBJ1-6
CASSSGNSPLHF
TGCGCCAGCAGCTCGGGGAATTCACCCCTCCACTTT
>TRBV5-6|TRBD1|NA|TRBJ2-7
CASRETGGEVGEQYF
TGTGCCAGCAGGGAAACAGGGGGCGAGGTGGGTGAGCAGTACTTC
>TRBV7-2|NA|NA|TRBJ2-3
CASSLTVQVTDTQYF
TGTGCCAGCAGCTTAACGGTGCAGGTCACAGATACGCAGTATTTT
>TRBV2|TRBD2|NA|TRBJ2-1
CASRPGLADTRDSEQFF
TGTGCCAGCAGACCGGGACTAGCGGACACCCGAGATAGTGAGCAGTTCTTC
>TRBV27|TRBD1|NA|TRBJ2-1
CASSLSSRGNNEQFF
TGTGCCAGCAGTTTAAGTTCCAGGGGGAACAATGAGCAGTTCTTC
>TRBV4-3|NA|NA|TRBJ1-1
CASSQGLLEKDTEAFF
TGCGCCAGCAGCCAAGGCCTCCTAGAGAAAGACACTGAAGCTTTCTTT
>TRBV28|NA|NA|TRBJ1-5
CASSAGGNQPQHF
TGTGCCAGCAGCGCAGGGGGCAATCAGCCCCAGCATTTT
>TRBV19|TRBD2|NA|TRBJ2-1
CASSTPGGGKNEQFF
TGTGCCAGTAGTACCCCGGGGGGAGGGAAGAATGAGCAGTTCTTC
>TRBV29-1|NA|once|TRBJ2-1
CSVEETRGNEQFF
TGCAGCGTTGAAGAAACTAGGGGGAATGAGCAGTTCTTC
>TRBV5-6|NA|NA|TRBJ1-6
CASSLLGAVDSPLHF
TGTGCCAGCAGCTTGCTGGGGGCGGTCGATTCACCCCTCCACTTT
>TRBV5-4|TRBD1|NA|TRBJ1-6
CASSLSVTGDNSPLHF
TGTGCCAGCAGCTTGAGCGTAACAGGGGATAATTCACCCCTCCACTTT
>TRBV19|TRBD2|NA|TRBJ2-5
CASSSWTSAYQETQYF
TGTGCCAGTAGTTCCTGGACTAGCGCGTACCAAGAGACCCAGTACTTC
>TRBV7-8|TRBD1|NA|TRBJ1-5
CASNWDRSQVDQPQHF
TGTGCCAGCAACTGGGACAGGTCCCAAGTAGATCAGCCCCAGCATTTT
>TRBV28|NA|NA|TRBJ1-2
CASSPTGYGYTF
TGTGCCAGCAGTCCAACAGGCTATGGCTACACCTTC
>TRBV21-1|NA|NA|TRBJ2-1
CASITGGEQFF
TGTGCCAGCATTACAGGTGGCGAGCAGTTCTTC
>TRBV11-1|NA|NA|TRBJ1-2
CASSEPGRRVGYTF
TGTGCCAGCAGCGAACCGGGCCGGCGGGTAGGCTACACCTTC
>TRBV28|NA|once|TRBJ2-6
CASSLEGATGANVLTF
TGTGCCAGCAGTTTGGAGGGGGCGACCGGGGCCAACGTCCTGACTTTC
>TRBV28|TRBD1|few|TRBJ1-5
CASSFQGQGAYSNQPQHF
TGTGCCAGCAGTTTTCAAGGACAGGGGGCTTATAGCAATCAGCCCCAGCATTTT
>TRBV6-5|NA|NA|TRBJ2-1
CASSSGTYNEQFF
TGTGCCAGCAGTTCCGGGACCTACAATGAGCAGTTCTTC
>TRBV5-6|TRBD1|NA|TRBJ2-7
CASSYDRASYEQYF
TGTGCCAGCAGCTACGACAGGGCTTCCTACGAGCAGTACTTC
>TRBV6-6|NA|NA|TRBJ1-1
CASRRTEAFF
TGTGCCAGCAGGCGGACTGAAGCTTTCTTT
>TRBV28|NA|NA|TRBJ1-5
CASSLFSGNQPQHF
TGTGCCAGCAGTTTATTCTCGGGGAATCAGCCCCAGCATTTT
>TRBV7-7|TRBD1|once|TRBJ2-5
CASSPRTGIQETQYF
TGTGCCAGCAGCCCGAGGACAGGGATCCAAGAGACCCAGTACTTC
>TRBV28|TRBD1|once|TRBJ1-1
CATLNDREETEAFF
TGTGCCACCCTTAACGACAGGGAGGAAACTGAAGCTTTCTTT
>TRBV30|TRBD1|few|TRBJ1-4
CAWSVPGQGREKLFF
TGTGCCTGGAGTGTGCCGGGACAGGGCCGTGAAAAACTGTTTTTT
>TRBV18|TRBD1|NA|TRBJ1-4
CATYTSSTGATGEKLFF
TGTGCCACCTATACTTCCTCAACAGGGGCGACGGGTGAAAAACTGTTTTTT
>TRBV28|TRBD1|NA|TRBJ2-5
CASSPGQGAKETQYF
TGTGCCAGCAGTCCCGGGCAGGGGGCCAAAGAGACCCAGTACTTC
>TRBV19|NA|NA|TRBJ1-1
CAAGQSMNTEAFF
TGTGCCGCTGGACAGTCGATGAACACTGAAGCTTTCTTT
>TRBV29-1|NA|NA|TRBJ2-1
CSVAGGGPGYEQFF
TGCAGCGTTGCGGGAGGGGGCCCAGGCTATGAGCAGTTCTTC
>TRBV6-4|TRBD2|once|TRBJ2-3
CASSDGTSGRAEADTQYF
TGTGCCAGCAGTGACGGGACTAGCGGGAGGGCCGAGGCAGATACGCAGTATTTT
>TRBV7-8|NA|NA|TRBJ1-4
CASSPARIRDEKLFF
TGTGCCAGCAGCCCCGCGCGAATTCGGGATGAAAAACTGTTTTTT
>TRBV5-4|TRBD1|NA|TRBJ1-2
CASSSPGQGWNGYTF
TGTGCCAGCAGCTCGCCGGGACAGGGATGGAATGGCTACACCTTC
>TRBV2|TRBD1|NA|TRBJ2-3
CARGTGGTDTQYF
TGTGCCAGGGGGACAGGGGGCACAGATACGCAGTATTTT
>TRBV5-4|NA|NA|TRBJ2-1
CASSSSSVDREQFF
TGTGCCAGCAGCTCCTCTAGTGTTGACAGGGAGCAGTTCTTC
>TRBV5-1|TRBD1|NA|TRBJ2-1
CASSLDPGGSYEQFF
TGCGCCAGCAGCTTGGACCCAGGGGGCTCTTATGAGCAGTTCTTC
>TRBV5-1|NA|NA|TRBJ2-3
CASSLSGSTDTQYF
TGCGCCAGCAGCTTGAGCGGGAGCACAGATACGCAGTATTTT
>TRBV5-1|TRBD1|NA|TRBJ2-1
CASSSNPGTGGNEQFF
TGCGCCAGCAGCTCCAACCCCGGGACAGGGGGGAATGAGCAGTTCTTC
>TRBV25-1|NA|NA|TRBJ2-3
CASSEGGRGSTDTQYF
TGTGCCAGCAGTGAAGGAGGTCGGGGGAGCACAGATACGCAGTATTTT
>TRBV4-1|NA|NA|TRBJ1-3
CASSQDGADGNTIYF
TGCGCCAGCAGCCAAGATGGGGCAGATGGAAACACCATATATTTT
>TRBV6-7|TRBD1|NA|TRBJ1-4
CASSYIDRGRRFKLFF
TGTGCCAGCAGTTACATCGACAGGGGGCGCAGGTTTAAACTGTTTTTT
>TRBV7-6|TRBD1|few|TRBJ1-5
CASSPQGDQPQHF
TGTGCCAGCAGCCCCCAGGGGGATCAGCCCCAGCATTTT
>TRBV29-1|NA|NA|TRBJ2-2
CSEPRADTGELFF
TGCAGCGAACCGAGGGCAGATACCGGGGAGCTGTTTTTT
>TRBV28|TRBD2|NA|TRBJ2-5
CASSFDAGTSGGFYQETQYF
TGTGCCAGCAGTTTCGACGCCGGGACTAGCGGGGGGTTTTACCAAGAGACCCAGTACTTC
>TRBV30|NA|NA|TRBJ2-3
CAWSGQGLPRDTQYF
TGTGCCTGGAGTGGGCAGGGGCTGCCGAGGGATACGCAGTATTTT
>TRBV27|NA|NA|TRBJ2-3
CASSRIRDTQYF
TGTGCCAGCAGTCGAATCAGAGATACGCAGTATTTT
>TRBV19|NA|NA|TRBJ2-3
CASSIVRTVTDTQYF
TGTGCCAGTAGTATAGTCCGGACAGTCACAGATACGCAGTATTTT
>TRBV28|TRBD1|NA|TRBJ1-2
CASTLGQTYGYTF
TGTGCCAGCACCCTGGGACAGACCTATGGCTACACCTTC
>TRBV28|NA|NA|TRBJ1-5
CASSLGRTVQPQHF
TGTGCCAGCAGCCTAGGGAGGACGGTTCAGCCCCAGCATTTT
>TRBV2|NA|NA|TRBJ2-1
CASSGLLYNEQFF
TGTGCCAGCTCGGGACTTTTATACAATGAGCAGTTCTTC
>TRBV18|NA|NA|TRBJ2-5
CASSPRQQETQYF
TGTGCCAGCTCACCTCGCCAGCAAGAGACCCAGTACTTC
>TRBV5-1|TRBD1|NA|TRBJ2-5
CASSYGTDMYF
TGCGCCAGCAGCTATGGGACAGACATGTACTTC
>TRBV28|NA|NA|TRBJ2-7
CASLQGWTYEQYF
TGTGCCAGCTTACAGGGTTGGACCTACGAGCAGTACTTC
>TRBV5-1|TRBD1|NA|TRBJ1-1
CASSDTGGGTEAFF
TGCGCCAGCAGTGATACAGGGGGAGGCACTGAAGCTTTCTTT
>TRBV18|NA|NA|TRBJ1-5
CASSPGSNQPQHF
TGTGCCAGCTCTCCCGGGTCCAATCAGCCCCAGCATTTT
>TRBV28|NA|NA|TRBJ2-1
CASRTRISSYNEQFF
TGTGCCAGCAGAACCAGGATCTCCTCCTACAATGAGCAGTTCTTC